A selection of T cell receptor beta chains follows, all from one sample in a study of blood T cell repertoires in COVID-19. Using immunoSEQ multiplex PCR, the repertoire was profiled, and TCRdb retains in-frame clones only, with some absent. The table records around 270,000 clones, about 91% of them present only once. Sequences were obtained from peripheral blood. The origin of the receptors is a person aged 18 to 30 with COVID-19, enrolled during active disease. Both conserved end residues are part of each CDR3. The order of the fields is CDR3 DNA, CDR3 protein, V gene, clone size, J gene, D gene. The D gene is left open where the match is weak. The size field is filled for only some rows; it gives once, few, many or a size class.

CDR3 DNA: TGTGCCAGCAGCTCGGGACAGGTGGAGCAGTTCTTC
CDR3 protein: CASSSGQVEQFF
V gene: TRBV7-9
clone size: -
J gene: TRBJ2-1
D gene: TRBD1

CDR3 DNA: TGTGCCAGCAGCTTGGGACAGGGCCCAGAGACCCAGTACTTC
CDR3 protein: CASSLGQGPETQYF
V gene: TRBV5-8
clone size: -
J gene: TRBJ2-5
D gene: TRBD1

CDR3 DNA: TGTGCCAGCAGCCCCGTTCGGGACACTGAAGCTTTCTTT
CDR3 protein: CASSPVRDTEAFF
V gene: TRBV7-3
clone size: -
J gene: TRBJ1-1
D gene: -

CDR3 DNA: TGTGCCAGCAGCTTGGACGGGAGGGCTAGCACAGATACGCAGTATTTT
CDR3 protein: CASSLDGRASTDTQYF
V gene: TRBV5-4
clone size: -
J gene: TRBJ2-3
D gene: TRBD2

CDR3 DNA: TGTGCCAGCAGCGTAGAGGCGGTACCCGACGAGCAGTACTTC
CDR3 protein: CASSVEAVPDEQYF
V gene: TRBV9
clone size: -
J gene: TRBJ2-7
D gene: -

CDR3 DNA: TGTGCCAGCAGTTGGACAGGGGGGAACACTGAAGCTTTCTTT
CDR3 protein: CASSWTGGNTEAFF
V gene: TRBV27
clone size: -
J gene: TRBJ1-1
D gene: TRBD1

CDR3 DNA: TGTGCCACCAGTGAGGGGGTTGGGGGGAAAGAGACCCAGTACTTC
CDR3 protein: CATSEGVGGKETQYF
V gene: TRBV24-1
clone size: -
J gene: TRBJ2-5
D gene: -

CDR3 DNA: TGTGCCACCAGTGATCCCAACGGGGATGAGCAGTTCTTC
CDR3 protein: CATSDPNGDEQFF
V gene: TRBV24-1
clone size: once
J gene: TRBJ2-1
D gene: -

CDR3 DNA: TGTGCCAGCAGCTACAGCCGGGACAGCACCTATGAGCAGTTCTTC
CDR3 protein: CASSYSRDSTYEQFF
V gene: TRBV7-2
clone size: -
J gene: TRBJ2-1
D gene: TRBD1

CDR3 DNA: TGTGCCACCAGTGATTTTCGACTAAATTACAATGAGCAGTTCTTC
CDR3 protein: CATSDFRLNYNEQFF
V gene: TRBV24-1
clone size: -
J gene: TRBJ2-1
D gene: -

CDR3 DNA: TGTGCCAGCAGCCCGAGAAAAGGGGGCTACACCGGGGAGCTGTTTTTT
CDR3 protein: CASSPRKGGYTGELFF
V gene: TRBV4-2
clone size: -
J gene: TRBJ2-2
D gene: TRBD1

CDR3 DNA: TGCGCCAGCAGCCTGTTGACAGGAGAATACGAGCAGTACTTC
CDR3 protein: CASSLLTGEYEQYF
V gene: TRBV5-1
clone size: -
J gene: TRBJ2-7
D gene: -

CDR3 DNA: TGTGCCAGCAGCTTTTCGGGGGGGTTGAACACTGAAGCTTTCTTT
CDR3 protein: CASSFSGGLNTEAFF
V gene: TRBV11-2
clone size: -
J gene: TRBJ1-1
D gene: -

CDR3 DNA: TGTGCTAGCAGCCAAGGACAGGGGGAGACCCAGTACTTC
CDR3 protein: CASSQGQGETQYF
V gene: TRBV7-7
clone size: -
J gene: TRBJ2-5
D gene: TRBD1

CDR3 DNA: TGCAGCGTTGTGCCAGGGAACACCGGGGAGCTGTTTTTT
CDR3 protein: CSVVPGNTGELFF
V gene: TRBV29-1
clone size: -
J gene: TRBJ2-2
D gene: -

CDR3 DNA: TGTGCCAGCTCACCACGGTCGACAGGGGGAAGAGATACGCAGTATTTT
CDR3 protein: CASSPRSTGGRDTQYF
V gene: TRBV18
clone size: -
J gene: TRBJ2-3
D gene: TRBD1

CDR3 DNA: TGCAGCGTTCCCGCAGAACATGAAGCTTTCTTT
CDR3 protein: CSVPAEHEAFF
V gene: TRBV29-1
clone size: -
J gene: TRBJ1-1
D gene: -

CDR3 DNA: TGTGCCAGTAGTTGGGGGGGGCCGGATGGCAATCAGCCCCAGCATTTT
CDR3 protein: CASSWGGPDGNQPQHF
V gene: TRBV19
clone size: -
J gene: TRBJ1-5
D gene: -

CDR3 DNA: TGTGCCAGCAGCCAGGGACAGGGTACCGGGGAGCTGTTTTTT
CDR3 protein: CASSQGQGTGELFF
V gene: TRBV4-2
clone size: -
J gene: TRBJ2-2
D gene: TRBD1

CDR3 DNA: TGTGCCAGCAGCTTTGGGCGGGCCGCAACTAATGAAAAACTGTTTTTT
CDR3 protein: CASSFGRAATNEKLFF
V gene: TRBV7-9
clone size: -
J gene: TRBJ1-4
D gene: -

CDR3 DNA: TGTGCCACCAGCAGAGATAGCGGGAGCGGCACGCAGTATTTT
CDR3 protein: CATSRDSGSGTQYF
V gene: TRBV15
clone size: -
J gene: TRBJ2-3
D gene: TRBD2

CDR3 DNA: TGTGCCAGCAGCCCTACAGGCCCCTCGGGCTACACCTTC
CDR3 protein: CASSPTGPSGYTF
V gene: TRBV5-6
clone size: few
J gene: TRBJ1-2
D gene: -

CDR3 DNA: TGCGCCAGCAGCTCGCAAGGGGTGACTAATGAAAAACTGTTTTTT
CDR3 protein: CASSSQGVTNEKLFF
V gene: TRBV5-1
clone size: -
J gene: TRBJ1-4
D gene: -

CDR3 DNA: TGTGCCAGCAGCCTAACCGGGACAGGGGTTTACGAGCAGTACTTC
CDR3 protein: CASSLTGTGVYEQYF
V gene: TRBV27
clone size: once
J gene: TRBJ2-7
D gene: TRBD1

CDR3 DNA: TGTGCCAGCAGCTTAACGCGGTTTTCAGATACGCAGTATTTT
CDR3 protein: CASSLTRFSDTQYF
V gene: TRBV7-2
clone size: -
J gene: TRBJ2-3
D gene: -

CDR3 DNA: TGTGCCAGCACCCCAGGACAGGAAAAAAATCAGCCCCAGCATTTT
CDR3 protein: CASTPGQEKNQPQHF
V gene: TRBV9
clone size: -
J gene: TRBJ1-5
D gene: TRBD1

CDR3 DNA: TGTGCCAGCAGTTCGAGGACAGGCTATGGCTACACCTTC
CDR3 protein: CASSSRTGYGYTF
V gene: TRBV27
clone size: -
J gene: TRBJ1-2
D gene: TRBD1

CDR3 DNA: TGCAGCGTTAAGGGGGGACAGACGAAAGTCGATTACGAGCAGTACTTC
CDR3 protein: CSVKGGQTKVDYEQYF
V gene: TRBV29-1
clone size: once
J gene: TRBJ2-7
D gene: -

CDR3 DNA: TGTGCCACCAGTGATTTCAGCTATGGCTACACCTTC
CDR3 protein: CATSDFSYGYTF
V gene: TRBV24-1
clone size: -
J gene: TRBJ1-2
D gene: -

CDR3 DNA: TGTGCCAGCAGCTTATCGGGAGCGGGAGTTTACAATGAGCAGTTCTTC
CDR3 protein: CASSLSGAGVYNEQFF
V gene: TRBV11-3
clone size: -
J gene: TRBJ2-1
D gene: TRBD2

CDR3 DNA: TGTGCCAGCAGCTTAGGCCCCAGCGGGAGTACAAATACGCAGTATTTT
CDR3 protein: CASSLGPSGSTNTQYF
V gene: TRBV7-9
clone size: -
J gene: TRBJ2-3
D gene: TRBD2

CDR3 DNA: TGTGCCAGTAGTGCCGCACGCGGGAAGGCCCACGAGCAGTACTTC
CDR3 protein: CASSAARGKAHEQYF
V gene: TRBV19
clone size: -
J gene: TRBJ2-7
D gene: -

CDR3 DNA: TGTGCCAGTAGTACGGTTTACCCCTACGAGCAGTACTTC
CDR3 protein: CASSTVYPYEQYF
V gene: TRBV19
clone size: once
J gene: TRBJ2-7
D gene: -

CDR3 DNA: TGTGCCAGCATTCCGGGACAGGGGACAGAACTGTTTTTT
CDR3 protein: CASIPGQGTELFF
V gene: TRBV28
clone size: -
J gene: TRBJ1-4
D gene: TRBD1

CDR3 DNA: TGTGCCAGCAGCTTATATCAGGGGATCACGGGAGCTTTCTTT
CDR3 protein: CASSLYQGITGAFF
V gene: TRBV11-1
clone size: -
J gene: TRBJ1-1
D gene: -

CDR3 DNA: TGTGCCAGCAGCTTAGGCACGGTCCCTAATGAAAAACTGTTTTTT
CDR3 protein: CASSLGTVPNEKLFF
V gene: TRBV11-2
clone size: -
J gene: TRBJ1-4
D gene: -

CDR3 DNA: TGCGCCAGCAGCCACGGACTAGCGGGAGCCACAGATACGCAGTATTTT
CDR3 protein: CASSHGLAGATDTQYF
V gene: TRBV4-3
clone size: -
J gene: TRBJ2-3
D gene: TRBD2

CDR3 DNA: TGCGCCAGCAGCTCCACCGGGACAGCTAATTCACCCCTCCACTTT
CDR3 protein: CASSSTGTANSPLHF
V gene: TRBV5-1
clone size: -
J gene: TRBJ1-6
D gene: TRBD1

CDR3 DNA: TGTGCCAGCAGCTTGACTAGCGGGGGCCAAGAGACCCAGTACTTC
CDR3 protein: CASSLTSGGQETQYF
V gene: TRBV7-2
clone size: -
J gene: TRBJ2-5
D gene: TRBD2

CDR3 DNA: TGTGCCAGCACCGAGGACTACTCCTACGAGCAGTACTTC
CDR3 protein: CASTEDYSYEQYF
V gene: TRBV2
clone size: -
J gene: TRBJ2-7
D gene: -

CDR3 DNA: TGCGCCAGCAGCCTAGGACAGGGGGTTAAAGCGAATGAAAAACTGTTTTTT
CDR3 protein: CASSLGQGVKANEKLFF
V gene: TRBV4-1
clone size: once
J gene: TRBJ1-4
D gene: TRBD1

CDR3 DNA: TGTGCCAGCAGCCCCGAGATTTCGAACACCGGGGAGCTGTTTTTT
CDR3 protein: CASSPEISNTGELFF
V gene: TRBV6-5
clone size: -
J gene: TRBJ2-2
D gene: -

CDR3 DNA: TGTGCCAGCAGCTCCCGGGACCAAGAGACCCAGTACTTC
CDR3 protein: CASSSRDQETQYF
V gene: TRBV11-3
clone size: -
J gene: TRBJ2-5
D gene: -

CDR3 DNA: TGCACCAGCAGCCATCCGGACCGGGAGGACGGCTACTACGAGCAGTACTTC
CDR3 protein: CTSSHPDREDGYYEQYF
V gene: TRBV1
clone size: -
J gene: TRBJ2-7
D gene: -

CDR3 DNA: TGTGCCAGCAGCTTACCGCGACAGGAACAAGAGACCCAGTACTTC
CDR3 protein: CASSLPRQEQETQYF
V gene: TRBV7-9
clone size: -
J gene: TRBJ2-5
D gene: -

CDR3 DNA: TGTGCCAGCAGTTTCGTACAGCACGTCGGGGAGCTGTTTTTT
CDR3 protein: CASSFVQHVGELFF
V gene: TRBV27
clone size: -
J gene: TRBJ2-2
D gene: -